What follows is one TCR beta chain and its context. Antigen unknown. Every participant gave one or more pre-ART and two or more post-ART PBMC samples. The content of samples before DNA extraction was roughly 0.95-10 million cryopreserved PBMC. The germline CDR1 and CDR2 sequences are LGHNA and YSLEER. The germline V and J ends were trimmed by 0 bases and 2 bases, with 8 bases remaining between them. The CDR3 spans 14 residues. The data are from a study of long-term antiretroviral therapy in people with HIV. The study's findings and limits: Post-ART diversity increased but stayed below transplant donor controls.

The assay used was immunoSEQ (version v3.0), run at survey level. Clones were read by immunoSEQ multiplex PCR, and TCRdb kept only the in-frame ones, dropping some. Here the sample spans under 45,000 clones, roughly 87% being singletons. This specimen consisted of unsorted PBMCs, obtained 1 year after starting antiretroviral therapy. The genes are TRBV4-3 and TRBJ2-7; D tentatively reads TRBD1 or TRBD2 (5 bases each). This TCR was sampled from a man between 18 and 35 years old with HIV. CDR3 coding DNA: TGCGCCAGCAGCCAAGAGAGGGGAACCTACGAGCAGTACTTC. Amino acids: CASSQERGTYEQYF.